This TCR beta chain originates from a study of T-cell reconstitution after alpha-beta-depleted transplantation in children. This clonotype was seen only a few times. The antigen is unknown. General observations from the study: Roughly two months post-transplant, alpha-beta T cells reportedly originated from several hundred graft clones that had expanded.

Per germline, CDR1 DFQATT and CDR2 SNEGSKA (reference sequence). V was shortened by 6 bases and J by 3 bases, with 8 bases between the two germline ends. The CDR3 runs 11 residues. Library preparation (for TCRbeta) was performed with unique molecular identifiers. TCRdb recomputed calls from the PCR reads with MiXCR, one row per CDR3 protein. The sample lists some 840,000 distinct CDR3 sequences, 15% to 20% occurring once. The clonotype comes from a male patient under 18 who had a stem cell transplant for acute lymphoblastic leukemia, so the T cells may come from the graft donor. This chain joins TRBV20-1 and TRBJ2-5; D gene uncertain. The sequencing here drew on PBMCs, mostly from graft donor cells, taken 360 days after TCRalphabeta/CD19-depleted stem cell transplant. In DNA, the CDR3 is TGCAGTGCGAAAGACAAAGAGACCCAGTACTTC. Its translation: CSAKDKETQYF.